What follows is one TCR beta chain and its context. The antigen is unknown. These data are taken from a study of regulatory T cells in long-lasting Graves disease. Study as a whole: Less than 3 months of antithyroid drugs had been taken by newly diagnosed Graves' patients.

Time point given: newly diagnosed GD, antithyroid drugs for less than 3 months. PBMC RNA was the source of the TCR library. Arm-PCR with iRepertoire HTBI primers amplified the CDR3 regions for these TCR beta libraries. TCRdb re-derived calls from the multiplex PCR reads in MiXCR, one entry per CDR3 protein. The profile covers roughly 510,000 distinct CDR3 sequences, with 15% to 20% appearing a single time and 12% taken by the ten largest. The CDR3 length is 16 residues. The germline gives CDR1 ENHRY, CDR2 SYGVKD. Trimming at V came to 0 bases and at J to 0 bases, leaving 1 base not matched to a gene. Study observations and caveats: Only a small sample size was used, which may have cut accuracy.

This same sample was also part of a study on T cells in Graves' hyperthyroidism and ophthalmopathy. That paper adds: Diagnostic decisions used clinical symptoms, serum thyroxine and TRAb, thyroid ultrasound and orbital computed tomography. Median prediction lead before ophthalmopathy onset was 5 to 7.5 months with the model.

The rearrangement links TRBV10-3 to TRBJ2-1; 8 positions agree with TRBD2. The clonotype was recovered from a man aged 18 to 35 with Graves disease. The input for sequencing was peripheral blood mononuclear cells (PBMCs), taken at new diagnosis, from a patient treated with antithyroid drugs. CDR3: CAISESSGSSYNEQFF. The CDR3 DNA follows: TGTGCCATCAGTGAGTCCAGCGGGAGCTCCTACAATGAGCAGTTCTTC.